The present T cell receptor beta chain was sequenced within a study of regulatory T cells in long-lasting Graves disease. Library construction for TCR beta used iRepertoire HTBI primers and Arm-PCR of CDR3 regions. TCRdb itself ran the multiplex PCR reads through MiXCR, one entry per CDR3 protein. The sample has 400,000 to 450,000 distinct CDR3 sequences, 15% seen once. Concerning this clonotype itself: Its antigen is unknown. It may be a read error: a sequence one base away is much more abundant.

The CDR3 sequence is 15 residues long. Germline loops: CDR1 MNHEY, CDR2 SVGEGT. Overall study findings and caveats: TRBV28, TRBJ1-2 and TRBJ2-5 were segments that persistent disease favored. The work looked only at peripheral blood and did not look at thyroid tissue.

Time point: newly diagnosed GD, antithyroid drugs for less than 3 months. After RNA was extracted from PBMCs, the TCR library was made from it. This same sample was also part of a study on T cells in Graves' hyperthyroidism and ophthalmopathy.

This rearrangement joins TRBV6-2 or TRBV6-3 to TRBJ2-1; tentative D call: TRBD2 (5 bases). This TCR was recovered from a woman in her 30s with Graves disease. Sequences were derived from peripheral blood mononuclear cells (PBMCs), sampled at new diagnosis, from a patient treated with antithyroid drugs. The CDR3 loop is CASSEDYNDYNERFF. The CDR3, as DNA: TGTGCCAGCAGTGAAGACTACAACGACTACAATGAGCGGTTCTTC.